The clone carrying this TCR beta chain was observed a few times. This sample is part of a study of blood T cell repertoires in COVID-19. For the study at large: COVID-19 samples collected from the United States, Italy and Spain covered acute and convalescent phases.

The data were produced by immunoSEQ multiplex PCR, yet TCRdb's version contains in-frame clones alone and is incomplete. Altogether some 220,000 clones are present, approximately 80% being singletons, with the ten largest covering more than 10%. The sequenced sample consisted of peripheral blood. This clonotype was obtained from a human donor in a cohort sampled during active COVID-19.

This CDR3 is CASSSGARDRVWNEQFF. In DNA form, the CDR3 reads TGTGCCAGCAGCTCTGGGGCGCGGGACAGGGTGTGGAATGAGCAGTTCTTC. The chain has TRBV5-6 and TRBJ2-1; TRBD1 matches at 9 bases. V dropped 3 bases and J dropped 7; count of bases not matched to a gene: 14. Germline V gives CDR1 SGHDT, CDR2 YYEEEE. The CDR3 consists of 17 residues.